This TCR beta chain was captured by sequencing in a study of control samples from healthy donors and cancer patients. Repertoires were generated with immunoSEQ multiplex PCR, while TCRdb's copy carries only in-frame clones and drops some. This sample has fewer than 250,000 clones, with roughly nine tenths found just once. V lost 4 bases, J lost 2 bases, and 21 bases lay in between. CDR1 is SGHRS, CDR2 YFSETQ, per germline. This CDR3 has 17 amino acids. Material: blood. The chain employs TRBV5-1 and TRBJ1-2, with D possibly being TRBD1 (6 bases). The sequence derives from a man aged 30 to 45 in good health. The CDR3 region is CASSIGAGALANYGYTF. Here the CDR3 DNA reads TGCGCCAGCAGCATCGGGGCAGGGGCCTTAGCCAACTATGGCTACACCTTC.